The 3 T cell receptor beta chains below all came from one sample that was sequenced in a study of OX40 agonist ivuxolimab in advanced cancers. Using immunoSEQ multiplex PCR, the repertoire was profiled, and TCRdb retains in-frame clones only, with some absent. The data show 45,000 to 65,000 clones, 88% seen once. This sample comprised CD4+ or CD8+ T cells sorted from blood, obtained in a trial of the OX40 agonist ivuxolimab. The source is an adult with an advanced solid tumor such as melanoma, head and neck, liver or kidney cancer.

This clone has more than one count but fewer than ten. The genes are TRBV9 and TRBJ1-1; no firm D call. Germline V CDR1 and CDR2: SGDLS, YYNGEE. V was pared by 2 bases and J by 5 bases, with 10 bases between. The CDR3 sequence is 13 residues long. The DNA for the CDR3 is TGTGCCAGCAGCGTCAAGCCAGGAACTGAAGCTTTCTTT. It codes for CASSVKPGTEAFF.

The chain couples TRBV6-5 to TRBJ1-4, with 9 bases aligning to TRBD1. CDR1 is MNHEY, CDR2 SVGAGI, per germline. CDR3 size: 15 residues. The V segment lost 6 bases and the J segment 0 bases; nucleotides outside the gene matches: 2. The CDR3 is CASRRQGATNEKLFF. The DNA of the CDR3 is TGTGCCAGCAGACGACAGGGGGCAACTAATGAAAAACTGTTTTTT.

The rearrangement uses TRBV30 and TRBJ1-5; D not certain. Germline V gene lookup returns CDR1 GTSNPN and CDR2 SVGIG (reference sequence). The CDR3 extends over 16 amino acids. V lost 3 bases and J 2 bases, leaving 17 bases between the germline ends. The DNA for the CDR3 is TGTGCCTGGAGCATAGCGGGGATTAGGGGCAATCAGCCCCAGCATTTT. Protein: CAWSIAGIRGNQPQHF. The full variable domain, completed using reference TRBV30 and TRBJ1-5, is SQTIHQWPATLVQPVGSPLSLECTVEGTSNPNLYWYRQAAGRGLQLLFYSVGIGQISSEVPQNLSASRPQDRQFILSSKKLLLSDSGFYLCAWSIAGIRGNQPQHFGDGTRLSIL.